This T cell receptor beta chain was sequenced in a study of blood T cell repertoires in COVID-19. The CDR3 loop spans 13 amino acids. The V and J ends lost 1 base and 11 bases respectively, with 14 bases between them. Per germline, CDR1 SEHNR and CDR2 FQNEAQ (reference sequence). Only in-frame clones appear in the TCRdb table, and some are missing; sequencing was by immunoSEQ multiplex PCR. The data show some 320,000 clones, with approximately 87% seen just once and approximately 7.8% held by the top ten. This receptor was taken from a woman in her forties or fifties who had recovered from COVID-19. The J gene is TRBJ1-1, the V gene TRBV7-9, with D possibly TRBD1 on 5 matching bases. The sequenced material came from peripheral blood. The CDR3 DNA sequence: TGTGCCAGCAGCTTAGTTGGGGCCGCAAATGCTTTCTTT. Amino acid sequence: CASSLVGAANAFF.